A single sample is the source of the 17 T cell receptor beta chains below, sequenced in a study of cytomegalovirus exposure and HLA in healthy donors. Amplification used 60 Vbeta primers and 13 Jbeta primers. Only in-frame clones appear in the TCRdb table, and some are missing; sequencing was by immunoSEQ multiplex PCR. The top ten clones hold roughly 2.9% of a sample with over 110,000 clones, roughly 75% of them seen once. Sequenced: PBMCs. All receptors come from a female donor in good health and CMV-seronegative.

This clone was seen a few times. This chain uses TRBV10-2 with TRBJ2-7; the match to TRBD2 covers 12 bases. Unmatched junction bases numbered 9, after V lost 4 bases and J lost 2 bases. The germline V gene encodes CDR1 WSHSY and CDR2 SAAADI. The CDR3 sequence is 17 residues long. The chain's CDR3 is CASSVGRTSGTTYEQYF. The CDR3 DNA reads as TGCGCCAGCAGTGTGGGAAGGACTAGCGGGACTACCTACGAGCAGTACTTC.

CDR3 residues: CASSLAHKSSEQYF. DNA of the CDR3: TGTGCCAGCAGCTTAGCCCATAAGTCCAGTGAGCAGTACTTC. The chain links TRBV11-2 to TRBJ2-7; D ambiguous. There are 14 residues in the CDR3. The germline V gene encodes CDR1 SGHAT and CDR2 FQNNGV. The V gene lost 1 base and the J gene lost 7 bases, with 14 bases spanning the gap.

This clone is a singleton in its sample. The chain has TRBV30 and TRBJ2-3, with TRBD2 matching over 9 bases. The germline V gene encodes CDR1 GTSNPN and CDR2 SVGIG (reference sequence). This CDR3 is 15 amino acids long. J was trimmed by 3 bases and V by 0 bases; bases with no gene match: 4. The CDR3 reads CAWSVLAGRTDTQYF. The DNA for the CDR3 is TGTGCCTGGAGTGTCCTAGCGGGACGGACAGATACGCAGTATTTT. Full variable domain (outside the CDR3, taken from reference TRBV30 and TRBJ2-3): SQTIHQWPATLVQPVGSPLSLECTVEGTSNPNLYWYRQAAGRGLQLLFYSVGIGQISSEVPQNLSASRPQDRQFILSSKKLLLSDSGFYLCAWSVLAGRTDTQYFGPGTRLTVL.

The V call is TRBV9, the J call TRBJ1-1, with TRBD1 as a possible D gene (6 bases). Germline V CDR1 and CDR2: SGDLS, YYNGEE. This CDR3 is 15 amino acids long. V dropped 4 bases and J dropped 2 bases, with 15 bases sitting between them. CDR3 coding DNA: TGTGCCAGCAGCCCCGGGACACTGGGAAACACTGAAGCTTTCTTT. Amino acid sequence: CASSPGTLGNTEAFF.

V usage is TRBV27 and J usage is TRBJ2-5, with no clear D. There are 12 residues in the CDR3. Trimming removed 4 bases at V and 2 bases at J, with 5 bases between. The germline V gene encodes CDR1 MNHEY and CDR2 SMNVEV (reference sequence). The CDR3 spells CASSSPQETQYF. The CDR3, as DNA: TGTGCCAGCAGTTCCCCTCAAGAGACCCAGTACTTC.

The rearrangement links TRBV5-1 to TRBJ2-5, with D maybe TRBD2 (5 bases). V was shortened by 5 bases and J by 4 bases, with 18 bases between the two germline ends. Germline V gene sequence: CDR1 SGHRS, CDR2 YFSETQ. This CDR3 is 15 amino acids long. DNA for the CDR3: TGCGCCAGCAGAAGACGCGTCGAGGGCCTAGAGACCCAGTACTTC. It is translated as CASRRRVEGLETQYF.

This rearrangement joins TRBV27 to TRBJ1-2, with a tentative D call TRBD1 (5 bases). CDR3 length equals 16 residues. V dropped 5 bases and J dropped 5 bases, with 21 bases sitting between them. CDR1 MNHEY and CDR2 SMNVEV come from the germline V gene (reference sequence). As DNA, the CDR3 is TGTGCCAGCAGTCGTGCCTTGGGGGGGTCCGGGTATGGCTACACCTTC. Its protein product is CASSRALGGSGYGYTF.

The J gene is TRBJ1-2, the V gene TRBV2, with a tentative D call TRBD1 (5 bases). The CDR3 sequence is 16 residues long. Looked up from germline, CDR1 is SNHLY and CDR2 is FYNNEI. V was shortened by 6 bases and J by 8 bases, with 25 bases between the two germline ends. The CDR3 loop reads CASSYVPGAGARGYTF. CDR3 coding DNA: TGTGCCAGCAGCTACGTTCCGGGAGCCGGGGCGCGGGGCTACACCTTC.

The J gene is TRBJ2-1, the V gene TRBV5-1; TRBD1 matches 8 bases. Germline V gives CDR1 SGHRS, CDR2 YFSETQ. The CDR3 spans 12 residues. After removal of 4 bases from V and 11 bases from J, the junction contained 5 bases not matched to a gene. CDR3 sequence: CASSLGTGQQFF. The DNA for the CDR3 is TGCGCCAGCAGCCTGGGGACAGGCCAGCAGTTCTTC.

The chain links TRBV28 to TRBJ1-3; D not certain. CDR3 size: 13 residues. In germline, CDR1 is MDHEN, CDR2 SYDVKM. V lost 5 bases and J 4 bases, leaving 9 bases between the germline ends. CDR3 amino acids: CASSPGPGNTIYF. The CDR3, as DNA: TGTGCCAGCAGTCCAGGCCCCGGAAACACCATATATTTT. Full variable domain (remainder filled in from reference TRBV28 and TRBJ1-3): DVKVTQSSRYLVKRTGEKVFLECVQDMDHENMFWYRQDPGLGLRLIYFSYDVKMKEKGDIPEGYSVSREKKERFSLILESASTNQTSMYLCASSPGPGNTIYFGEGSWLTVV.

This clone came up a few times. V and J are TRBV18 and TRBJ1-4; no definite D call. There are 14 residues in the CDR3. CDR1 is KGHSH and CDR2 is LQKENI in the germline V gene. Trimming shortened V by 6 bases and J by 7 bases, and 15 bases separated the two germline ends. The CDR3 nucleotides read TGTGCCAGCTCTCGAACAGAGAAAGGTGAAAAACTGTTTTTT. Protein product: CASSRTEKGEKLFF.

The rearrangement uses TRBV15 and TRBJ1-6, with TRBD1 as a possible D gene (6 bases). V was cut by 10 bases and J by 7 bases, with 14 bases left in between. The germline V gene encodes CDR1 LNHNV and CDR2 YYDKDF (reference sequence). CDR3 length: 13 amino acids. DNA of the CDR3: TGTGCCAGCGGGCAGGGGCTAAATTCACCCCTCCACTTT. It is translated as CASGQGLNSPLHF.

A single count supports this clone. As DNA, the CDR3 is TGTGCCAGCAGCTCCGGGACAGGGGTTGGCAATCAGCCCCAGCATTTT. Its translation: CASSSGTGVGNQPQHF. The chain recombines TRBV7-2 with TRBJ1-5; 10 bases match TRBD1. Germline V gene lookup returns CDR1 SGHTA and CDR2 FQGNSA. The CDR3 consists of 16 residues. J lost 2 bases, V lost 4 bases, and 5 bases had no gene match.

CDR3 bases: TGTGCCAGCAGTGAATTCACCCGACAGGGCTACGAGCAGTACTTC. Encoded protein: CASSEFTRQGYEQYF. The V gene is TRBV25-1, the J gene TRBJ2-5; 7 bases are shared with TRBD1. Near its end, the DNA agrees better with TRBJ2-7, so the J call may be wrong. This CDR3 contains 15 residues. The germline V gene has CDR1 MGHDK and CDR2 SYGVNS.

This chain uses TRBV5-1 with TRBJ2-7; 7 bases are shared with TRBD2. V shed 0 bases and J 7 bases; nucleotides not matched to a gene: 7. The CDR3 covers 14 residues. CDR1 SGHRS and CDR2 YFSETQ come from the germline V gene. In nucleotides, the CDR3 is TGCGCCAGCAGCTTGGCCGGCGGGGGTGGGGAGCAGTACTTC. Translation: CASSLAGGGGEQYF.

This rearrangement joins TRBV7-2 to TRBJ2-5; D is unclear. Germline values: CDR1 SGHTA, CDR2 FQGNSA. The CDR3 extends over 13 amino acids. V gave up 5 bases and J gave up 2 bases, with 9 bases separating them. The CDR3 coding sequence is TGTGCCAGCAGCGCCGCCAGGCAAGAGACCCAGTACTTC. It specifies CASSAARQETQYF.

This clone was counted a few times. The chain couples TRBV11-2 to TRBJ1-1; perhaps TRBD1 as D (5 bases). V lost 6 bases and J 8 bases, leaving 16 bases between the germline ends. The germline V gene encodes CDR1 SGHAT and CDR2 FQNNGV. This CDR3 region has 13 residues. The CDR3 reads CASSRQWREEAFF. DNA for the CDR3: TGTGCCAGCAGTCGACAGTGGAGGGAGGAAGCTTTCTTT.